One and the same sample provided the 17 T cell receptor beta chains below, sequenced in a study of cytomegalovirus exposure and HLA in healthy donors. PCR involved 60 Vbeta and 13 Jbeta primers. The assay was immunoSEQ multiplex PCR, and TCRdb's table has in-frame clones only and misses some. The profile shows over 150,000 clones, 65% to 70% of them singletons. Material: PBMCs. Source of these receptors: a woman between 18 and 29 years old in good health and CMV-seropositive.

The table lists this clone with a few counts. The sample holds other DNA sequences that translate to the same CDR3. This chain uses TRBV6-1 with TRBJ2-7; D uncertain. Per germline, CDR1 MNHNS and CDR2 SASEGT. The CDR3 covers 12 residues. V was clipped by 3 bases and J by 2 bases, with 5 bases between them. The chain's CDR3 is CASSDAAYEQYF. As DNA, the CDR3 is TGTGCCAGCAGTGATGCAGCCTACGAGCAGTACTTC.

This clone was detected a few times. This chain links TRBV6-1 with TRBJ1-1; TRBD1 matches 9 bases. CDR1 and CDR2 (germline): MNHNS, SASEGT. The V and J ends lost 3 bases and 6 bases, in that order; junction bases with no gene match: 11. The CDR3 has 16 residues. The CDR3 protein is CASSDPGTGYNPEAFF. CDR3 bases: TGTGCCAGCAGTGACCCGGGGACAGGGTATAACCCTGAAGCTTTCTTT.

The chain recombines TRBV5-4 with TRBJ2-7; 11 bases align to TRBD2. J gave up 10 bases and V 4 bases, and 7 bases lay outside the gene matches. Looked up from germline, CDR1 is SGHNT and CDR2 is YYREEE (reference sequence). The CDR3 runs 13 residues. The CDR3 coding sequence is TGTGCCAGCAGCGGACAGACTAGCGGGGACCAGTACTTC. Translating it yields CASSGQTSGDQYF.

The chain carries TRBV7-6 and TRBJ1-1; 10 nucleotides line up with TRBD1. V dropped 1 base and J dropped 0; count of bases not matched to a gene: 2. The CDR3 loop spans 16 amino acids. CDR1 is SGHVS and CDR2 is FNYEAQ in the germline V gene. DNA of the CDR3: TGTGCCAGCAGCTTAGGACAGGGGGCTGTGAACACTGAAGCTTTCTTT. Residues: CASSLGQGAVNTEAFF.

In this sample, this clone turned up a few times. The chain has TRBV18 and TRBJ1-2; a possible D gene is TRBD1 (6 bases). Germline V lookup: CDR1 KGHSH, CDR2 LQKENI. V lost 6 bases, J lost 4 bases, and 12 bases lay in between. The CDR3 length is 13 residues. This CDR3 is CASSPDRTYGYTF. The CDR3 DNA is TGTGCCAGCTCGCCTGACAGGACCTATGGCTACACCTTC.

The genes are TRBV10-1 and TRBJ1-1; perhaps TRBD1 as D (6 bases). This CDR3 is built from 13 residues. V lost 7 bases and J 1 base, leaving 10 bases between the germline ends. Germline-derived CDR1 and CDR2 are WNHNN and SYGVQD (reference sequence). DNA for the CDR3: TGCGCCAGCACGCTGGGGGCGAACACTGAAGCTTTCTTT. It specifies CASTLGANTEAFF.

This chain uses TRBV13 with TRBJ2-7, with D maybe TRBD1 (6 bases). This CDR3 has 15 residues. Germline V lookup: CDR1 PRHDT, CDR2 FYEKMQ (reference sequence). Trimming left V 6 bases short and J 3 bases short, with 18 bases between. The CDR3 DNA follows: TGTGCCAGCAGTCCTTTCCGTGGACAGAACTACGAGCAGTACTTC. It encodes CASSPFRGQNYEQYF.

The chain combines TRBV4-1 with TRBJ1-4; 9 positions agree with TRBD1. Germline CDR1 MGHRA, CDR2 YSYEKL. CDR3 length: 16 residues. V trimming: 2 bases; J trimming: 4 bases; junction bases outside the gene matches: 5. The CDR3 protein is CASSQIPGQGNEKLFF. The CDR3 DNA reads TGCGCCAGCAGCCAAATTCCGGGACAGGGTAATGAAAAACTGTTTTTT.

The chain links TRBV23-1 to TRBJ1-4; 7 bases line up with TRBD1. TRBV23-1 is sorted into the ORF group, with uncertain function. After removal of 0 bases from V and 8 bases from J, the junction contained 12 bases not matched to a gene. The CDR3 is 17 residues long. This CDR3 is CASSQSGAGGIGEKLFF. The DNA of the CDR3 is TGCGCCAGCAGTCAATCGGGGGCAGGGGGAATAGGGGAAAAACTGTTTTTT.

V gene TRBV28 combines with J gene TRBJ2-7; 7 bases fit TRBD2. V lost 6 bases and J lost 4; bases outside the gene matches: 6. The CDR3 has 13 residues. Germline V gene sequence: CDR1 MDHEN, CDR2 SYDVKM. CDR3 bases: TGTGCCAGCAGGTCAGCGGGACCTTACGAGCAGTACTTC. It encodes CASRSAGPYEQYF.

The chain uses TRBV7-9 and TRBJ1-6, with D possibly being TRBD1 (6 bases). CDR3 size: 14 residues. CDR1 is SEHNR, CDR2 FQNEAQ, per germline (reference sequence). V lost 4 bases to trimming and J lost 11 bases, with 15 bases between them. The CDR3 sequence: CASSSREGGTPLHF. The CDR3 nucleotides read TGTGCCAGCAGCTCCCGAGAGGGGGGGACACCCCTCCACTTT.

The chain recombines TRBV27 with TRBJ1-2; D not certain. V lost 0 bases, J lost 5 bases, and 13 bases lay in between. This CDR3 region has 15 residues. Looked up from germline, CDR1 is MNHEY and CDR2 is SMNVEV (reference sequence). The CDR3 bases are TGTGCCAGCAGTTTATCAATCTCATACTCATATGGCTACACCTTC. Residues: CASSLSISYSYGYTF.

The chain has TRBV4-3 and TRBJ2-3; 7 bases are a match to TRBD1. CDR3 length equals 14 residues. V shed 4 bases and J 1 base; nucleotides not matched to a gene: 2. Germline CDR1 LGHNA, CDR2 YSLEER. As DNA, the CDR3 is TGCGCCAGCAGCCCCGGACAGGGCACAGATACGCAGTATTTT. Its protein is CASSPGQGTDTQYF.

This chain uses TRBV2 with TRBJ2-1, with 11 bases lining up with TRBD2. V dropped 7 bases and J dropped 3; count of bases not matched to a gene: 5. The CDR3 runs 15 residues. Germline V gene lookup returns CDR1 SNHLY and CDR2 FYNNEI. CDR3 amino acids: CASKMGTSGYNEQFF. The CDR3, as DNA: TGTGCCAGCAAAATGGGGACTAGCGGCTACAATGAGCAGTTCTTC.

This clone has a handful of counts. The chain uses TRBV7-9 and TRBJ2-1; D is ambiguous. The V gene lost 5 bases and the J gene lost 0 bases, with 8 bases spanning the gap. Germline lookup yields CDR1 SEHNR and CDR2 FQNEAQ (reference sequence). This CDR3 is 14 amino acids long. The CDR3 spells CASSELSSYNEQFF. The CDR3 nucleotides read TGTGCCAGCAGCGAGTTGAGCTCCTACAATGAGCAGTTCTTC. The whole variable domain, remainder taken from reference TRBV7-9 and TRBJ2-1, is DTGVSQNPRHKITKRGQNVTFRCDPISEHNRLYWYRQTLGQGPEFLTYFQNEAQLEKSRLLSDRFSAERPKGSFSTLEIQRTEQGDSAMYLCASSELSSYNEQFFGPGTRLTVL.

The V and J genes are TRBV19 and TRBJ2-1; 11 bases fit TRBD2. CDR1 is LNHDA, CDR2 SQIVND, per germline (reference sequence). This CDR3 comprises 15 residues. The V gene end was trimmed by 3 bases and the J gene end by 3 bases; junction bases not matched to a gene: 1. DNA for the CDR3: TGTGCCAGTAGTATGACTAGCGGGGTCTACAATGAGCAGTTCTTC. Encoded protein: CASSMTSGVYNEQFF.

This chain uses TRBV5-4 with TRBJ2-5; 12 positions agree with TRBD2. CDR1 SGHNT and CDR2 YYREEE come from the germline V gene (reference sequence). The J segment lost 2 bases and the V segment lost 4 bases, leaving 9 bases of the junction unmatched. This CDR3 contains 17 residues. CDR3 protein: CASSVDGTSGYQETQYF. CDR3 bases: TGTGCCAGCAGCGTCGACGGGACTAGCGGGTATCAAGAGACCCAGTACTTC.